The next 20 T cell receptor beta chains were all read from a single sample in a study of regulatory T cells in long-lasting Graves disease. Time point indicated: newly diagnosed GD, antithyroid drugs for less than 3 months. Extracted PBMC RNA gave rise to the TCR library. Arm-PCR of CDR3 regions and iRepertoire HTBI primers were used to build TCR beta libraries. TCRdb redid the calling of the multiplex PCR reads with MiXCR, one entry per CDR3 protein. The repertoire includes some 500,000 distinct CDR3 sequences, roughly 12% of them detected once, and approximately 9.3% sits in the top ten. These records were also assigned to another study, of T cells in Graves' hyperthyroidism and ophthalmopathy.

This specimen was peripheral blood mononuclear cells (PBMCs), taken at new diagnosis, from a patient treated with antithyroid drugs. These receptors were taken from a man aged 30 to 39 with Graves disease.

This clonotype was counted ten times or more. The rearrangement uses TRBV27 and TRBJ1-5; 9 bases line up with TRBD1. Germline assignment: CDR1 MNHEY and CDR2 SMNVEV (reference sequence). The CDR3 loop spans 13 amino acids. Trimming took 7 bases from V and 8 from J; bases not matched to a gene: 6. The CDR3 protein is CASKRDRAEPQHF. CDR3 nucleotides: TGTGCCAGCAAAAGGGACAGGGCCGAGCCCCAGCATTTT.

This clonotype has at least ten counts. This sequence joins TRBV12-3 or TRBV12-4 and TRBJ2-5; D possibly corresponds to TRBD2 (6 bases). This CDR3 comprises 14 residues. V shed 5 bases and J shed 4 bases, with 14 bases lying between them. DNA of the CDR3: TGTGCCAGCAGTCCTGGTGCGGAGGGAGAGACCCAGTACTTC. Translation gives CASSPGAEGETQYF.

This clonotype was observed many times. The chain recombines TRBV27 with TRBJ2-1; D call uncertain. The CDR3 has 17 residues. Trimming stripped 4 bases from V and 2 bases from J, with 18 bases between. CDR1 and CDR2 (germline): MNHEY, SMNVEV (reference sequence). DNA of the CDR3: TGTGCCAGCAGTTCGCCGACGGAAAACTTCCCCTACAATGAGCAGTTCTTC. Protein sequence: CASSSPTENFPYNEQFF.

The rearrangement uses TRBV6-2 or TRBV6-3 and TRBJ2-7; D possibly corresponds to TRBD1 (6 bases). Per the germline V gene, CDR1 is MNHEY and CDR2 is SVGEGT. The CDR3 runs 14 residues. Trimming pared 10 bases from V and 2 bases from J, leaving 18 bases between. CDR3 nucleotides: TGTGCCATCCCACTTCGGGACACGGCCTACGAGCAGTACTTC. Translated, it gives CAIPLRDTAYEQYF.

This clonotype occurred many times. The CDR3 region is CASSYTTASGANVLTF. CDR3 sequence (DNA): TGTGCCAGCAGTTATACGACCGCCTCTGGGGCCAACGTCCTGACTTTC. The V gene is TRBV6-2 or TRBV6-3, the J gene TRBJ2-6, with D unclear. The V and J ends lost 3 bases and 0 bases respectively, with 9 bases between them. The CDR3 runs to 16 residues. Germline CDR1 reads MNHEY; CDR2 reads SVGEGT.

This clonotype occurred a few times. CDR3 sequence: CASRRGQALEQYF. For the CDR3, the DNA is TGTGCCAGCCGGAGGGGACAGGCCCTCGAGCAGTACTTC. The chain recombines TRBV6-1 with TRBJ2-7; 8 nucleotides line up with TRBD1. Germline V CDR1 and CDR2: MNHNS, SASEGT. The CDR3 loop spans 13 amino acids. V gave up 8 bases and J gave up 6 bases; unmatched junction bases: 9.

CDR3 residues: CASSQWLSYEQYF. In DNA form, the CDR3 reads TGCGCCAGCAGCCAGTGGCTATCCTACGAGCAGTACTTC. The gene calls are TRBV5-1 and TRBJ2-7; D unresolved. This CDR3 has 13 amino acids. The germline CDR1 and CDR2 sequences are SGHRS and YFSETQ. The germline V and J ends were trimmed by 4 bases and 1 base, with 9 bases remaining between them.

As DNA, the CDR3 is TGTGCCAGTAGTGCCGCGAGGGTCCGGACCGGGGAGCTGTTTTTT. Protein product: CASSAARVRTGELFF. This chain uses TRBV19 with TRBJ2-2; a possible D gene is TRBD2 (5 bases). This CDR3 comprises 15 residues. Germline CDR1 LNHDA, CDR2 SQIVND (reference sequence). Deletions cut 5 bases from V and 5 bases from J, with 15 bases between.

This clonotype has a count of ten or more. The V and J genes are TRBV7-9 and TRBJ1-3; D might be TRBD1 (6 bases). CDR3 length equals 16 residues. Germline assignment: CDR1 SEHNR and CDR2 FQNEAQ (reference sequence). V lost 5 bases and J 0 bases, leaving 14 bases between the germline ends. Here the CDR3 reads CASSPSQGTSGNTIYF. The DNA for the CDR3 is TGTGCCAGCAGCCCATCACAGGGAACCTCTGGAAACACCATATATTTT.

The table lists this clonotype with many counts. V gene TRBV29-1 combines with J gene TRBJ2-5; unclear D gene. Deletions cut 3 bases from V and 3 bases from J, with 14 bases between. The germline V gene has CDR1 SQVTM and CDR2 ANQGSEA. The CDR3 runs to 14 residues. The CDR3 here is CSVDAENYKETQYF. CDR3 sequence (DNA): TGCAGCGTTGACGCGGAAAATTACAAAGAGACCCAGTACTTC.

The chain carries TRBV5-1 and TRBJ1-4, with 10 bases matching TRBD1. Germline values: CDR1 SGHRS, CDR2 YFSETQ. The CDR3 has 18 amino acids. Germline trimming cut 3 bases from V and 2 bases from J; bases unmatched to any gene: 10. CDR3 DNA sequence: TGCGCCAGCAGCTGCGTTGGACAGGGGGTTGGCACTAATGAAAAACTGTTTTTT. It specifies CASSCVGQGVGTNEKLFF.

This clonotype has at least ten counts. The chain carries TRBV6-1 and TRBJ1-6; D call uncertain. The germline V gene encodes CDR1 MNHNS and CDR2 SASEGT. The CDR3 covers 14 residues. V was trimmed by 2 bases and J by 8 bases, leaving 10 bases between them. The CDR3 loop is CASSEIPGHSPLHF. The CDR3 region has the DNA TGTGCCAGCAGTGAAATCCCCGGTCATTCACCCCTCCACTTT.

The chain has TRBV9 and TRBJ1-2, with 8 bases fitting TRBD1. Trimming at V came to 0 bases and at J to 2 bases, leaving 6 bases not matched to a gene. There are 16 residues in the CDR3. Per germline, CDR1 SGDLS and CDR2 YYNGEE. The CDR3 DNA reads TGTGCCAGCAGCGTAGCCCCAGGGGGCGCGAACTATGGCTACACCTTC. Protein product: CASSVAPGGANYGYTF.

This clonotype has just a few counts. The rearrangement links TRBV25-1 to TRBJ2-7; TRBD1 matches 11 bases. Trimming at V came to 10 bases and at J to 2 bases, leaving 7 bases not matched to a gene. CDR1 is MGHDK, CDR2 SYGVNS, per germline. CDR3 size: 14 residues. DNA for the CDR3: TGTGCCACTCAGTCGGGACAGGGGGCCTACGAGCAGTACTTC. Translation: CATQSGQGAYEQYF.

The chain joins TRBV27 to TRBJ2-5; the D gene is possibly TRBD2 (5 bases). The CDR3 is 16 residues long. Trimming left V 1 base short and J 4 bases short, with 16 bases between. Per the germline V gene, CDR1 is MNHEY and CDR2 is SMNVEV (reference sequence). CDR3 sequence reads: CASSLYSTERTETQYF. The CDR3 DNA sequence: TGTGCCAGCAGTTTATACAGTACGGAGCGGACAGAGACCCAGTACTTC.

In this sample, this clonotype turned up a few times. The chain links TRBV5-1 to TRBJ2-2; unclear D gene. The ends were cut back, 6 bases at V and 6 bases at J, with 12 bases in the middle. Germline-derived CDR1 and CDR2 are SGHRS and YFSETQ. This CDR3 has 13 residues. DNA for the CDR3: TGCGCCAGCAAGCGCAGCGTGTCCGGGGAGCTGTTTTTT. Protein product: CASKRSVSGELFF.

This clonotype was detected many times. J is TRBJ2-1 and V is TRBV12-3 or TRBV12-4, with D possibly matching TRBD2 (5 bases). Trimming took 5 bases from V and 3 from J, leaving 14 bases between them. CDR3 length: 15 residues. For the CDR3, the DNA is TGTGCCAGCAGTAAAACTAGTAGGGACTACAATGAGCAGTTCTTC. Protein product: CASSKTSRDYNEQFF.

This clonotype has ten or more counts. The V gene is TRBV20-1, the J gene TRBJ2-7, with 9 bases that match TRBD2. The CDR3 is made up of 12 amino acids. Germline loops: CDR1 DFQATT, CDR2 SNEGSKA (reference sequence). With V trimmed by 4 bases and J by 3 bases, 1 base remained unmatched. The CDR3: CSAKTSGYEQYF. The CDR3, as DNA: TGCAGTGCTAAGACTAGCGGCTACGAGCAGTACTTC.

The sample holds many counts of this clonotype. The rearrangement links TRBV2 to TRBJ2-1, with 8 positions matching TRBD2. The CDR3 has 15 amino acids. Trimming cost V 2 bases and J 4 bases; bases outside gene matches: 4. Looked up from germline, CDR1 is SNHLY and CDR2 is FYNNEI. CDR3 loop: CASSERGGSYNEQFF. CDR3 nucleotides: TGTGCCAGCAGTGAACGCGGGGGGTCTTACAATGAGCAGTTCTTC.

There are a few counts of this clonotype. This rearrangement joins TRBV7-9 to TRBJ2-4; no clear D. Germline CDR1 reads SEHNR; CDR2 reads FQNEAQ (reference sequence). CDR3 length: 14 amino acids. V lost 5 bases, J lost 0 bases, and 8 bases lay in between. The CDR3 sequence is CASSDLGAKNIQYF. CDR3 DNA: TGTGCCAGCAGCGACCTCGGAGCCAAAAACATTCAGTACTTC.